Sequencing of this T cell receptor (beta chain) was carried out in a study of shared clonotypes between healthy human individuals. Study at large: Every donor yielded three CD4 naive, three CD4 memory, two CD8 naive and one CD8 memory plate. Study observations and caveats: Four donors held about 4.6% of naive CD4 clonotypes in common.

TCRdb keeps only in-frame clones here, not all; method: immunoSEQ multiplex PCR. The sample carries roughly 2,000,000 clones, around 96% recorded once. In germline, CDR1 is SGDLS, CDR2 YYNGEE. The CDR3 runs to 15 residues. V lost 0 bases and J 3 bases, leaving 13 bases between the germline ends. Note on this clone: Antigen specificity is unknown.

Terminally differentiated effector memory CD45RA+ cells were left out of the naive CD8 fraction, which was CD45RO-negative and positively selected for CCR7. Every donor was a Caucasian adult from Nashville, Tennessee. The sample comprised naive CD8+ T cells sorted from blood. The chain has TRBV9 and TRBJ2-7; no firm D call. This sequence was found in a man younger than 30 in good health. The CDR3 DNA reads as TGTGCCAGCAGCGTAGCTGCGGAGATGAACTACGAGCAGTACTTC. The encoded protein is CASSVAAEMNYEQYF. The entire variable domain, with the rest obtained from reference TRBV9 and TRBJ2-7, is as follows: DSGVTQTPKHLITATGQRVTLRCSPRSGDLSVYWYQQSLDQGLQFLIQYYNGEERAKGNILERFSAQQFPDLHSELNLSSLELGDSALYFCASSVAAEMNYEQYFGPGTRLTVT.